These 24 T cell receptor beta chains came from one sample sequenced in a study of T cell responses to AZD1222 COVID-19 vaccine. The protocol was immunoSEQ multiplex PCR, while the TCRdb copy is restricted to in-frame clones and leaves out a portion. The sample has around 140,000 clones, roughly 88% seen once; the top ten hold roughly 7.3%. The starting material was peripheral blood, obtained on day 0 of AZD1222 vaccination. These receptors were collected from an adult in good health.

The chain has TRBV19 and TRBJ1-1; possible D gene TRBD1, 5 bases. The CDR3 contains 13 residues. The germline V gene encodes CDR1 LNHDA and CDR2 SQIVND (reference sequence). The V end was cut by 6 bases, the J end by 0 bases, with 8 bases between. CDR3 sequence reads: CASSQQVNTEAFF. DNA of the CDR3: TGTGCCAGTAGCCAACAGGTGAACACTGAAGCTTTCTTT.

Here the CDR3 reads CASSLRRRENIQYF. The CDR3 bases are TGTGCCAGCAGCCTCAGGAGGAGAGAAAACATTCAGTACTTC. The chain links TRBV6-2 or TRBV6-3 to TRBJ2-4, with a possible D match to TRBD2 (5 bases). Germline V lookup: CDR1 MNHEY, CDR2 SVGEGT. The V and J ends lost 6 bases and 5 bases respectively, with 14 bases between them. The CDR3 consists of 14 residues.

The chain recombines TRBV7-2 with TRBJ2-2; D possibly corresponds to TRBD1 (5 bases). V lost 5 bases and J lost 6, with 10 bases in between. Germline V gene data show CDR1 as SGHTA and CDR2 as FQGNSA. The CDR3 extends over 13 amino acids. The CDR3 reads CASSPGPSGELFF. DNA of the CDR3: TGTGCCAGCAGCCCAGGGCCTTCCGGGGAGCTGTTTTTT.

The chain is built from TRBV5-1 and TRBJ1-5; tentatively, D is TRBD1 (5 bases). In germline, CDR1 is SGHRS, CDR2 YFSETQ. The CDR3 has 14 amino acids. Trimming removed 4 bases from V and 5 bases from J, with 13 bases in between. The CDR3, as DNA: TGCGCCAGCAGCCCCATGGGGGGAGATCAGCCCCAGCATTTT. Its translation: CASSPMGGDQPQHF.

The V and J genes are TRBV27 and TRBJ1-2; TRBD1 agrees at 12 bases. Trimming took 1 base from V and 4 from J; bases not matched to a gene: 10. Germline assignment: CDR1 MNHEY and CDR2 SMNVEV (reference sequence). This CDR3 is 18 amino acids long. CDR3 sequence reads: CASSLLSGQGAIGYGYTF. The DNA for the CDR3 is TGTGCCAGCAGTTTATTATCGGGACAGGGGGCAATAGGCTATGGCTACACCTTC.

This clone was counted a single time. The chain is built from TRBV5-1 and TRBJ2-2; D gene uncertain. V was cut by 0 bases and J by 1 base, with 4 bases left in between. The germline V gene has CDR1 SGHRS and CDR2 YFSETQ. The CDR3 length is 14 residues. CDR3 bases: TGCGCCAGCAGCTTGGAAGGGAACACCGGGGAGCTGTTTTTT. This encodes CASSLEGNTGELFF. Filled out from reference TRBV5-1 and TRBJ2-2, the complete variable domain reads KAGVTQTPRYLIKTRGQQVTLSCSPISGHRSVSWYQQTPGQGLQFLFEYFSETQRNKGNFPGRFSGRQFSNSRSEMNVSTLELGDSALYLCASSLEGNTGELFFGEGSRLTVL.

V and J are TRBV18 and TRBJ2-7; TRBD2 is a possible D gene (5 bases). This CDR3 comprises 14 residues. Germline V CDR1 and CDR2: KGHSH, LQKENI. V was cut by 0 bases and J by 6 bases, with 12 bases left in between. DNA of the CDR3: TGTGCCAGCTCACCACCGAGCGGAGTGCGCGAGCAGTACTTC. This codes for CASSPPSGVREQYF.

CDR3 coding DNA: TGTGCCAGCAGCCCCCGGGGGGGCGGGTACACTGAAGCTTTCTTT. Its translation is CASSPRGGGYTEAFF. The chain combines TRBV7-2 with TRBJ1-1; TRBD1 is a possible D gene (6 bases). The CDR3 runs 15 residues. V was pared by 5 bases and J by 3 bases, with 16 bases between. Per germline, CDR1 SGHTA and CDR2 FQGNSA.

This chain links TRBV2 with TRBJ2-7; 7 bases map to TRBD2. Germline trimming cut 6 bases from V and 3 bases from J; bases unmatched to any gene: 8. The CDR3 length is 14 residues. Germline V gene lookup returns CDR1 SNHLY and CDR2 FYNNEI. The CDR3 sequence is CASSAGAGDYEQYF. In nucleotides, the CDR3 is TGTGCCAGCAGCGCCGGTGCGGGGGACTACGAGCAGTACTTC.

This sequence joins TRBV19 and TRBJ1-5; tentative D call: TRBD1 (5 bases). The CDR3 totals 16 residues. V was clipped by 6 bases and J by 0 bases, with 15 bases between them. Germline CDR1 reads LNHDA; CDR2 reads SQIVND (reference sequence). The CDR3 bases are TGTGCCAGTAGAACCCTGGGGCAGGGTAGCAATCAGCCCCAGCATTTT. Translated: CASRTLGQGSNQPQHF.

Here the CDR3 DNA reads TGTGCCAGCAGCCCGGGACAGATGTCCGAGCAGTACTTC. Translated: CASSPGQMSEQYF. The chain recombines TRBV3-1 (or the pseudogene TRBV3-2) with TRBJ2-7, with 7 bases lining up with TRBD1. The ends lost 4 bases at V and 6 bases at J; junction bases unmatched: 6. The CDR3 spans 13 residues. Germline CDR1 LGHDT, CDR2 YNNKEL (reference sequence).

The chain couples TRBV18 to TRBJ1-1; D is undetermined. Germline values: CDR1 KGHSH, CDR2 LQKENI. V was pared by 6 bases and J by 8 bases, with 19 bases between. The CDR3 runs 14 residues. The CDR3 DNA follows: TGTGCCAGCTCCGCCGCATCGGTCGGTGGGGAAGCTTTCTTT. The encoded protein is CASSAASVGGEAFF. Drawing the rest from reference TRBV18 and TRBJ1-1, the complete variable domain is NAGVMQNPRHLVRRRGQEARLRCSPMKGHSHVYWYRQLPEEGLKFMVYLQKENIIDESGMPKERFSAEFPKEGPSILRIQQVVRGDSAAYFCASSAASVGGEAFFGQGTRLTVV.

This clone was counted once. The V call is TRBV5-1, the J call TRBJ1-2; 7 nucleotides align to TRBD1. From germline, CDR1 is SGHRS and CDR2 YFSETQ. Trimming took 4 bases from V and 3 from J; bases not matched to a gene: 6. The CDR3 length is 14 residues. As DNA, the CDR3 is TGCGCCAGCAGCCCCGGACAGGACCACTATGGCTACACCTTC. It codes for CASSPGQDHYGYTF.

The V and J genes are TRBV23-1 and TRBJ1-4, with 10 bases identical to TRBD1. TRBV23-1 is marked as an open reading frame, function uncertain. Unmatched junction bases numbered 5, after V lost 6 bases and J lost 7 bases. The CDR3 length is 14 residues. Here the CDR3 reads CASSQDRGGEKLFF. The DNA of the CDR3 is TGCGCCAGCAGCCAGGACAGGGGGGGTGAAAAACTGTTTTTT.

J is TRBJ2-7 and V is TRBV12-5; TRBD2 matches 11 bases. J was trimmed by 5 bases and V by 2 bases; bases with no gene match: 2. This CDR3 region has 14 residues. CDR1 LGHNT and CDR2 FRNRAP come from the germline V gene. The CDR3 here is CASGLTSGRNEQYF. The CDR3 nucleotides are TGTGCTAGTGGTTTGACTAGCGGGAGAAACGAGCAGTACTTC.

The gene calls are TRBV27 and TRBJ1-2; perhaps TRBD1 as D (5 bases). CDR3 size: 14 residues. Trimming left V 5 bases short and J 4 bases short, with 14 bases between. Germline V CDR1 and CDR2: MNHEY, SMNVEV (reference sequence). The CDR3 coding sequence is TGTGCCAGCAGTCTCCAGGGTCTGGGCTATGGCTACACCTTC. This encodes CASSLQGLGYGYTF.

V and J are TRBV7-2 and TRBJ2-7; TRBD2 aligns across 8 bases. V was clipped by 5 bases and J by 5 bases; unmatched bases: 8. CDR3 length equals 14 residues. Germline V lookup: CDR1 SGHTA, CDR2 FQGNSA. In nucleotides, the CDR3 is TGTGCCAGCAGCCTTCGCGGGAGGACCCACGAGCAGTACTTC. It specifies CASSLRGRTHEQYF.

The genes are TRBV2 and TRBJ1-5; no firm D call. The V end was cut by 3 bases, the J end by 2 bases, with 5 bases between. Germline V gene data show CDR1 as SNHLY and CDR2 as FYNNEI. The CDR3 runs to 13 residues. This CDR3 is CASSDTGNQPQHF. The CDR3 DNA follows: TGTGCCAGCAGTGACACAGGCAATCAGCCCCAGCATTTT. Variable domain in full (rest from reference TRBV2 and TRBJ1-5): EPEVTQTPSHQVTQMGQEVILRCVPISNHLYFYWYRQILGQKVEFLVSFYNNEISEKSEIFDDQFSVERPDGSNFTLKIRSTKLEDSAMYFCASSDTGNQPQHFGDGTRLSIL.

This clone was detected only a few times. The CDR3 protein is CASSWEVSGNTIYF. The CDR3 DNA reads TGCGCCAGCAGCTGGGAGGTTTCTGGAAACACCATATATTTT. The rearrangement uses TRBV5-1 and TRBJ1-3, with D unclear. The CDR3 covers 14 residues. With 3 bases removed from V and 1 base from J, the gap between germline ends came to 8 bases. The germline V gene encodes CDR1 SGHRS and CDR2 YFSETQ.

This chain links TRBV12-3 or TRBV12-4 with TRBJ2-3, with unresolved D. Trimming left V 2 bases short and J 6 bases short, with 6 bases between. The CDR3 spans 12 residues. The CDR3 DNA sequence: TGTGCCAGCAGTTTAATAGGGGATACGCAGTATTTT. It is translated as CASSLIGDTQYF.

There are a few counts of this clone. The V and J genes are TRBV28 and TRBJ1-1, with D unclear. The CDR3 has 15 residues. Deletions cut 8 bases from V and 0 bases from J, with 16 bases between. Germline lookup yields CDR1 MDHEN and CDR2 SYDVKM. CDR3 sequence reads: CASGLSGRMNTEAFF. The CDR3 DNA reads as TGTGCCAGCGGATTAAGTGGCCGAATGAACACTGAAGCTTTCTTT.

The rearrangement links TRBV5-1 to TRBJ1-6, with TRBD1 matching 7 bases. The germline V gene encodes CDR1 SGHRS and CDR2 YFSETQ. CDR3 length: 14 residues. V was clipped by 4 bases and J by 8 bases; unmatched bases: 6. The CDR3 sequence is CASSIDRVDSPLHF. The CDR3 coding sequence is TGCGCCAGCAGCATCGACAGGGTTGATTCACCCCTCCACTTT.

V is TRBV5-4 and J is TRBJ1-6; D call uncertain. CDR1 and CDR2 (germline): SGHNT, YYREEE (reference sequence). This CDR3 has 13 amino acids. Between the trimmed V and J ends, which lost 0 bases and 10 bases, there was a span of 8 bases. Written as DNA, the CDR3 is TGTGCCAGCAGCTTGGGGGCGGAATCACCCCTCCACTTT. Residues: CASSLGAESPLHF. The entire variable domain, with the rest obtained from reference TRBV5-4 and TRBJ1-6, is as follows: ETGVTQSPTHLIKTRGQQVTLRCSSQSGHNTVSWYQQALGQGPQFIFQYYREEENGRGNFPPRFSGLQFPNYSSELNVNALELDDSALYLCASSLGAESPLHFGNGTRLTVT.

The J gene is TRBJ1-1, the V gene TRBV27; D possibly corresponds to TRBD1 (5 bases). CDR3 length: 15 residues. Germline values: CDR1 MNHEY, CDR2 SMNVEV (reference sequence). V gave up 5 bases and J gave up 1 base, with 14 bases separating them. The CDR3 bases are TGTGCCAGCAGTCCACGGGGGGAAGGGAACACTGAAGCTTTCTTT. It encodes CASSPRGEGNTEAFF.